The rows below give T cell receptor beta chains drawn from one sample of a study of blood T cells in healthy people across ages. TCRdb used MiXCR to reprocess the 5' RACE reads, holding one entry per CDR3 protein. The profile covers hundreds of thousands of distinct CDR3 sequences, with around half appearing a single time and around 24% taken by the ten largest. The sample was blood. The source of these receptors is a man older than 75 in good health. The CDR3 runs from the conserved cysteine through the conserved F or W. A D gene is named only where the DNA matches it firmly. Clone size appears in some rows only: once, few, many, or a class for an expanded clone.

J gene: TRBJ2-7; clone size: NA; V gene: TRBV25-1; D gene: TRBD2; CDR3 DNA: TGTGCCAGCGAATTCAGCGGGGGAGGTGCCTACGAGCAGTACTTC; CDR3 protein: CASEFSGGGAYEQYF
J gene: TRBJ1-2; clone size: once; V gene: TRBV7-2; D gene: TRBD1; CDR3 DNA: TGTGCCAGCAGCTTAGAGGGAACAGGGGGCGTAGGAGATGGCTACACCTTC; CDR3 protein: CASSLEGTGGVGDGYTF
J gene: TRBJ1-2; clone size: NA; V gene: TRBV10-3; D gene: NA; CDR3 DNA: TGTGCCATCAGTGAATGGGGAGCTAACTATGGCTACACCTTC; CDR3 protein: CAISEWGANYGYTF
J gene: TRBJ2-3; clone size: NA; V gene: TRBV7-2; D gene: NA; CDR3 DNA: TGTGCCAGCAGCACCGGACAGCGCAACACAGATACGCAGTATTTT; CDR3 protein: CASSTGQRNTDTQYF
J gene: TRBJ2-7; clone size: NA; V gene: TRBV7-9; D gene: TRBD2; CDR3 DNA: TGTGCCAGCAGCTTGACTAGCGGTTTCTACGAGCAGTACTTC; CDR3 protein: CASSLTSGFYEQYF
J gene: TRBJ2-1; clone size: few; V gene: TRBV7-2; D gene: NA; CDR3 DNA: TGTGCCAGCAGCCCACTCACGCGGGGGCAGATCATGAACAATGAGCAGTTCTTC; CDR3 protein: CASSPLTRGQIMNNEQFF
J gene: TRBJ1-4; clone size: NA; V gene: TRBV20-1; D gene: TRBD1; CDR3 DNA: TGCAGTGCTAGAACCCCCGGGACAGCGAATGAAAAACTGTTTTTT; CDR3 protein: CSARTPGTANEKLFF
J gene: TRBJ1-2; clone size: NA; V gene: TRBV5-5; D gene: TRBD1; CDR3 DNA: TGTGCCAGCAGTGATCCGGGACAGGGGTACGGCTACACCTTC; CDR3 protein: CASSDPGQGYGYTF
J gene: TRBJ2-5; clone size: many; V gene: TRBV7-2; D gene: NA; CDR3 DNA: TGTGCCAGCACCCCTAGCGTCTACCAAGAGACCCAGTACTTC; CDR3 protein: CASTPSVYQETQYF
J gene: TRBJ1-2; clone size: few; V gene: TRBV20-1; D gene: NA; CDR3 DNA: TGCAGTGCTAGTAGGGATCGGGGCTACTATGGCTACACCTTC; CDR3 protein: CSASRDRGYYGYTF
J gene: TRBJ2-7; clone size: NA; V gene: TRBV27; D gene: NA; CDR3 DNA: TGTGCCAGCATTGTGGGGGCCCCGGGGGCTTACGAGCAGTACTTC; CDR3 protein: CASIVGAPGAYEQYF
J gene: TRBJ2-1; clone size: NA; V gene: TRBV4-3; D gene: TRBD1; CDR3 DNA: TGCGCCAGCAGTCTCATGACCGGCCCGGACAGGGGGGTAAGTGAGCAGTTCTTC; CDR3 protein: CASSLMTGPDRGVSEQFF
J gene: TRBJ2-7; clone size: few; V gene: TRBV5-1; D gene: TRBD1; CDR3 DNA: TGCGCCAGCAGCTTGCGTCGGGACAGAAACTACGAGCAGTACTTC; CDR3 protein: CASSLRRDRNYEQYF
J gene: TRBJ2-2; clone size: NA; V gene: TRBV3-1; D gene: NA; CDR3 DNA: TGTGCCAGCAGCCTTAGCCGATCCGCGAACACCGGGGAGCTGTTTTTT; CDR3 protein: CASSLSRSANTGELFF
J gene: TRBJ2-3; clone size: NA; V gene: TRBV6-6; D gene: NA; CDR3 DNA: TGTGCCAGCAGCCGGGGGATTCGGGATACGCAGTATTTT; CDR3 protein: CASSRGIRDTQYF
J gene: TRBJ2-2; clone size: many; V gene: TRBV6-5; D gene: NA; CDR3 DNA: TGTGCCAGCAGCCCAAACGGCGGAGGGCCCGGGGAGCTGTTTTTT; CDR3 protein: CASSPNGGGPGELFF
J gene: TRBJ1-1; clone size: NA; V gene: TRBV18; D gene: NA; CDR3 DNA: TGTGCCAGCTCACCCGAACAGCTCCTCCTCCACACTGAAGCTTTCTTT; CDR3 protein: CASSPEQLLLHTEAFF
J gene: TRBJ2-6; clone size: NA; V gene: TRBV7-3; D gene: NA; CDR3 DNA: TGTGCCAGCAGCTTAACTGACTCTGGGACCAACGTCCTGACTTTC; CDR3 protein: CASSLTDSGTNVLTF
J gene: TRBJ2-6; clone size: few; V gene: TRBV5-1; D gene: NA; CDR3 DNA: TGCGCCAGCAGTAGGACCCAGGGCGGGGCCAACGTCCTGACTTTC; CDR3 protein: CASSRTQGGANVLTF
J gene: TRBJ1-6; clone size: few; V gene: TRBV5-1; D gene: TRBD1; CDR3 DNA: TGCGCCAGCAGCTTGGAGGGGGCGCGAAATTCACCCCTCCACTTT; CDR3 protein: CASSLEGARNSPLHF
J gene: TRBJ2-3; clone size: NA; V gene: TRBV7-9; D gene: TRBD2; CDR3 DNA: TGTGCCAGCACCTCCGGCGGGGGAACAGATACGCAGTATTTT; CDR3 protein: CASTSGGGTDTQYF
J gene: TRBJ2-3; clone size: once; V gene: TRBV6-5; D gene: NA; CDR3 DNA: TGTGCCAGCTCCGGAACGGCAGATACGCAGTATTTT; CDR3 protein: CASSGTADTQYF
J gene: TRBJ2-4; clone size: few; V gene: TRBV12-3/TRBV12-4; D gene: NA; CDR3 DNA: TGTGCCAGCAGTTTCCGGGAGTCCCTAGCCAAAAACATTCAGTACTTC; CDR3 protein: CASSFRESLAKNIQYF
J gene: TRBJ2-2; clone size: NA; V gene: TRBV20-1; D gene: TRBD2; CDR3 DNA: TGCAGTGCCACGACTAGCGGCACCGGGGAGCTGTTTTTT; CDR3 protein: CSATTSGTGELFF
J gene: TRBJ1-4; clone size: few; V gene: TRBV25-1; D gene: NA; CDR3 DNA: TGTGCCAGCAGTGAGACCCGGCGGTTTGAAAAACTGTTTTTT; CDR3 protein: CASSETRRFEKLFF
J gene: TRBJ1-1; clone size: NA; V gene: TRBV29-1; D gene: NA; CDR3 DNA: TGCAGCGTCCTTGTTGGTGGGTTGGCAACTGAAGCTTTCTTT; CDR3 protein: CSVLVGGLATEAFF
J gene: TRBJ2-7; clone size: many; V gene: TRBV4-2; D gene: NA; CDR3 DNA: TGTGCCAGCAGCCAAGCCCCTGGTGTATACGAGCAGTACTTC; CDR3 protein: CASSQAPGVYEQYF
J gene: TRBJ2-1; clone size: NA; V gene: TRBV5-1; D gene: NA; CDR3 DNA: TGCGCCAGCAGGAGGACAGCCTTCAACTACAATGAGCAGTTCTTC; CDR3 protein: CASRRTAFNYNEQFF
J gene: TRBJ2-6; clone size: NA; V gene: TRBV12-3/TRBV12-4; D gene: NA; CDR3 DNA: TGTGCCAGCAGTTTAAGAGATGGGGCCAACGTCCTGATTTTC; CDR3 protein: CASSLRDGANVLIF
J gene: TRBJ1-6; clone size: NA; V gene: TRBV13; D gene: NA; CDR3 DNA: TGTGCCAGCAGCCCTCGGGGGGCTAGCTCCTATAATTCACCCCTCCACTTT; CDR3 protein: CASSPRGASSYNSPLHF
J gene: TRBJ2-5; clone size: NA; V gene: TRBV7-2; D gene: NA; CDR3 DNA: TGTGCCAGCAGCCCACAACTAGGATCAGAGACCCAGTACTTC; CDR3 protein: CASSPQLGSETQYF
J gene: TRBJ2-7; clone size: NA; V gene: TRBV27; D gene: NA; CDR3 DNA: TGTGCCAGCAGTTTGGGACCGGCCCTGGGGCAGTACTTC; CDR3 protein: CASSLGPALGQYF
J gene: TRBJ1-6; clone size: NA; V gene: TRBV28; D gene: NA; CDR3 DNA: TGTGCCAGCAGTTCGCCGGGTTCGGATTCACCCCTCCACTTT; CDR3 protein: CASSSPGSDSPLHF
J gene: TRBJ1-2; clone size: NA; V gene: TRBV9; D gene: NA; CDR3 DNA: TGTGCCAGCAGCACAGTAGGGGGGCCTCTGTATGGCTACACCTTC; CDR3 protein: CASSTVGGPLYGYTF
J gene: TRBJ1-5; clone size: NA; V gene: TRBV20-1; D gene: TRBD1; CDR3 DNA: TGCAGTGCTATCGTACAGGGGGAAAGCAATCAGCCCCAGCATTTT; CDR3 protein: CSAIVQGESNQPQHF
J gene: TRBJ2-1; clone size: NA; V gene: TRBV2; D gene: NA; CDR3 DNA: TGTGCCAGCAGCGTGGATCCCCCCGGAAACTACAATGAGCAGTTCTTC; CDR3 protein: CASSVDPPGNYNEQFF
J gene: TRBJ2-5; clone size: NA; V gene: TRBV7-2; D gene: NA; CDR3 DNA: TGTGCCAGCAGTCCACCCGGCGGCCAAGAGACCCAGTACTTC; CDR3 protein: CASSPPGGQETQYF
J gene: TRBJ2-3; clone size: NA; V gene: TRBV7-2; D gene: NA; CDR3 DNA: TGTGCCAGCAGCTTAGCGGTTAGCACAGATACGCAGTATTTT; CDR3 protein: CASSLAVSTDTQYF
J gene: TRBJ2-7; clone size: few; V gene: TRBV6-6; D gene: NA; CDR3 DNA: TGTGCCTCCCAAGGGGCTGGTAACAATGAGCAGTACTTC; CDR3 protein: CASQGAGNNEQYF
J gene: TRBJ2-5; clone size: few; V gene: TRBV6-6; D gene: NA; CDR3 DNA: TGTGCCAGCAGTTTGGACAGACCCGGCGAGACCCAGTACTTC; CDR3 protein: CASSLDRPGETQYF